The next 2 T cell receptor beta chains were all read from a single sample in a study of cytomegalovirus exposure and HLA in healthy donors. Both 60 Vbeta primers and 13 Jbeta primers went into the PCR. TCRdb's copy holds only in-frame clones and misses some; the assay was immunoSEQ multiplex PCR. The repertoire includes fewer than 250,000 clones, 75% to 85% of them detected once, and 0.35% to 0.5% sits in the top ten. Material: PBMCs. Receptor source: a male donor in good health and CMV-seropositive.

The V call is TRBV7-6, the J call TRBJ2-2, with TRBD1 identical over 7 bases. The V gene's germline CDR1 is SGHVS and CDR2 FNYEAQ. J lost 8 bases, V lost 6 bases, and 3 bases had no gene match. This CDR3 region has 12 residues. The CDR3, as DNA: TGTGCCAGCAGACCGACAGGGGGGGAGCTGTTTTTT. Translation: CASRPTGGELFF.

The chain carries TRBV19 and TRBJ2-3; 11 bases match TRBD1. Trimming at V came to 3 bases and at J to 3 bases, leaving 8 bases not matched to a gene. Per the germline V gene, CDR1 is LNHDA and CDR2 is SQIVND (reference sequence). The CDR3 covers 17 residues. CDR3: CASSIFGQGALTDTQYF. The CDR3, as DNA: TGTGCCAGTAGTATCTTCGGACAGGGGGCGCTTACAGATACGCAGTATTTT.